This T cell receptor beta chain was sequenced in a study of cytomegalovirus exposure and HLA in healthy donors. Looked up from germline, CDR1 is SGHDN and CDR2 is FVKESK. This CDR3 has 15 amino acids. Trimming removed 0 bases from V and 3 bases from J, with 12 bases in between. In its sample, this clone was seen a few times. Researchers ran the PCR with 60 Vbeta and 13 Jbeta primers. Method: immunoSEQ multiplex PCR; TCRdb's copy keeps in-frame clones and lacks some. The sample shows 140,000 or so clones, around 73% of them seen only once. The sequence was collected from a female donor in good health and CMV-seronegative. This chain uses TRBV14 with TRBJ2-7, with D perhaps TRBD1 (5 bases). Sequences were obtained from PBMCs. DNA of the CDR3: TGTGCCAGCAGCCAAGAAAGGGGAACAGTCTACGAGCAGTACTTC. Translation gives CASSQERGTVYEQYF.